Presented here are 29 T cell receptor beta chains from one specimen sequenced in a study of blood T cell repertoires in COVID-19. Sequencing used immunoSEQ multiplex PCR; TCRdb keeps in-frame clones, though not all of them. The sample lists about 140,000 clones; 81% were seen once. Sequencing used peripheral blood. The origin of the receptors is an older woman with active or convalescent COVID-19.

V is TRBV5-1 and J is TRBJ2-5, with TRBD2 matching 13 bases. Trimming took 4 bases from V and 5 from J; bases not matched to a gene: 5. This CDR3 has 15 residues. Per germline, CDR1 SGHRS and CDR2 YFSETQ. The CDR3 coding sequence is TGCGCCAGCAGCGTGGGACTAGCGGGATGGGAGACCCAGTACTTC. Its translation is CASSVGLAGWETQYF.

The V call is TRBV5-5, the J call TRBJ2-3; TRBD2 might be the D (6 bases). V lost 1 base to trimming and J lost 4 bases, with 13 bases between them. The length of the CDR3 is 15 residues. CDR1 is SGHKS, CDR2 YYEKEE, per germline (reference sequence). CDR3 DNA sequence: TGTGCCAGCAGCTTGTCCGGGAGCTTCTCAGATACGCAGTATTTT. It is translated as CASSLSGSFSDTQYF. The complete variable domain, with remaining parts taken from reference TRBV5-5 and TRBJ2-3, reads DAGVTQSPTHLIKTRGQQVTLRCSPISGHKSVSWYQQVLGQGPQFIFQYYEKEERGRGNFPDRFSARQFPNYSSELNVNALLLGDSALYLCASSLSGSFSDTQYFGPGTRLTVL.

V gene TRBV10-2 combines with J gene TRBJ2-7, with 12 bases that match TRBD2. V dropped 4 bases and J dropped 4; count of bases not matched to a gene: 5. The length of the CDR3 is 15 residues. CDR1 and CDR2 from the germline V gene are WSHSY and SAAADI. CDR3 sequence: CASSGRTSGVYEQYV. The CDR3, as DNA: TGCGCCAGCAGTGGCCGGACTAGCGGGGTTTACGAGCAGTACGTC.

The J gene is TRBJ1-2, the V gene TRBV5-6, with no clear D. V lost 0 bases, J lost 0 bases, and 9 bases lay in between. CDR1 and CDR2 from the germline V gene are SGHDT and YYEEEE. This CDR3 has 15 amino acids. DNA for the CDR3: TGTGCCAGCAGCTTGGTCAGGCAAGCTAACTATGGCTACACCTTC. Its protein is CASSLVRQANYGYTF.

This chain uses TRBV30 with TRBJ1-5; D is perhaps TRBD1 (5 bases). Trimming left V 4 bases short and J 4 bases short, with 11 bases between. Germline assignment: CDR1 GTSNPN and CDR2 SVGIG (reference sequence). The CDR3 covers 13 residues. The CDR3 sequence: CAWTTGGNQPQHF. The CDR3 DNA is TGTGCCTGGACAACCGGGGGAAATCAGCCCCAGCATTTT.

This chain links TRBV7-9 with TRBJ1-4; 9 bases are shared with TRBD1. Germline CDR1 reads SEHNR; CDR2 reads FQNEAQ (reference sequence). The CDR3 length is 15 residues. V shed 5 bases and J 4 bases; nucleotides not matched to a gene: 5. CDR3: CASSRGQGINEKLFF. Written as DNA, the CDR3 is TGTGCCAGCAGCCGCGGACAGGGGATTAATGAAAAACTGTTTTTT.

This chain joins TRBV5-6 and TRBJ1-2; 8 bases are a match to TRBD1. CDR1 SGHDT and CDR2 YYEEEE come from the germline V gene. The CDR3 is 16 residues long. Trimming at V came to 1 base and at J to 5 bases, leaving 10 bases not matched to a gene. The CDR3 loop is CASSLTPTGADYGYTF. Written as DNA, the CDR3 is TGTGCCAGCAGCTTGACTCCGACAGGGGCAGATTATGGCTACACCTTC.

The DNA of the CDR3 is TGCAGCGTTGAAGGGGGAGATGAAAAACTGTTTTTT. Translated: CSVEGGDEKLFF. V is TRBV29-1 and J is TRBJ1-4, with D unresolved. The CDR3 covers 12 residues. From germline, CDR1 is SQVTM and CDR2 ANQGSEA. Trimming pared 1 base from V and 6 bases from J, leaving 6 bases between.

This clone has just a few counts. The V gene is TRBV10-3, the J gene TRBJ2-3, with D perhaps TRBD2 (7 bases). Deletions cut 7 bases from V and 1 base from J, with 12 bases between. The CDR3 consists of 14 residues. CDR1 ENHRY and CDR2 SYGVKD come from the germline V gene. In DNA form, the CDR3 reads TGTGCCATCAAGGGGGGGCAAGGCACAGATACGCAGTATTTT. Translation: CAIKGGQGTDTQYF.

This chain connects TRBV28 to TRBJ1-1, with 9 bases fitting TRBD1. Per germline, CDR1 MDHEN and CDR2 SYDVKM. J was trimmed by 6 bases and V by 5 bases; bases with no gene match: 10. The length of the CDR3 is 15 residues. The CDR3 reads CASSIPGTGWAEAFF. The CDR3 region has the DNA TGTGCCAGCAGTATACCCGGGACAGGGTGGGCTGAAGCTTTCTTT.

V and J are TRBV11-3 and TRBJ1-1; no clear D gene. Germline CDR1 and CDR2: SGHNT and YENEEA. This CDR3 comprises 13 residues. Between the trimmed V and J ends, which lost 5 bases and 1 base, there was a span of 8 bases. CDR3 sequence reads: CASSPSPNTEAFF. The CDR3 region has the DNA TGTGCCAGCAGCCCTAGCCCGAACACTGAAGCTTTCTTT.

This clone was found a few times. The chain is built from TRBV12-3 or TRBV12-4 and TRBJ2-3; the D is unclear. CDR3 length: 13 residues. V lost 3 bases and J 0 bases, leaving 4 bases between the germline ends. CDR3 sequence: CASSLQSTDTQYF. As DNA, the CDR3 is TGTGCCAGCAGTTTGCAGAGCACAGATACGCAGTATTTT.

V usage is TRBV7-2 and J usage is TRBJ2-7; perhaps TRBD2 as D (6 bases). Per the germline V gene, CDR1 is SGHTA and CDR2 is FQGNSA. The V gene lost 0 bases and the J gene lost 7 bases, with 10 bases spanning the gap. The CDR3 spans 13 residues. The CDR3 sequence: CASSLAGSGEQYF. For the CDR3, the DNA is TGTGCCAGCAGCTTAGCGGGGAGCGGGGAGCAGTACTTC.

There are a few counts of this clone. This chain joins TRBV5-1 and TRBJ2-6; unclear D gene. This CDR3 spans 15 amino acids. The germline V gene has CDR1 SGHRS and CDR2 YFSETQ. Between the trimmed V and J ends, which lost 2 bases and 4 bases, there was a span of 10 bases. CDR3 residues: CASSFGTVGANVLTF. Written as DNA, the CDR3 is TGCGCCAGCAGCTTTGGTACAGTGGGGGCCAACGTCCTGACTTTC.

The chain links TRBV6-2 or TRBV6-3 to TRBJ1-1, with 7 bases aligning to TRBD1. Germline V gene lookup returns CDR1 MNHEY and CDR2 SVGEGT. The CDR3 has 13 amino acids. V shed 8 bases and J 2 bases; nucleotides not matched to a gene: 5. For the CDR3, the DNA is TGTGCCAGCGGCCGACAGGGTAACACTGAAGCTTTCTTT. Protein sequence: CASGRQGNTEAFF.

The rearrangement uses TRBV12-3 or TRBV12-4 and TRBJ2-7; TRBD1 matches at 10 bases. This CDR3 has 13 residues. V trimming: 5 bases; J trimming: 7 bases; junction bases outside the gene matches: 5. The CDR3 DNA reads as TGTGCCAGCAGTGGGACAGGGGCGGGGGAGCAGTACGTC. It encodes CASSGTGAGEQYV.

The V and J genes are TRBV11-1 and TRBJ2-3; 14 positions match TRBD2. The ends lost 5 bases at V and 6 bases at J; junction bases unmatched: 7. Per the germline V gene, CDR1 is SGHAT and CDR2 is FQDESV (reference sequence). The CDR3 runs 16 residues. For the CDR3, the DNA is TGTGCCAGCAGCCGACTAGCGGGGGGGCCGGGGGATACGCAGTATTTT. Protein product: CASSRLAGGPGDTQYF.

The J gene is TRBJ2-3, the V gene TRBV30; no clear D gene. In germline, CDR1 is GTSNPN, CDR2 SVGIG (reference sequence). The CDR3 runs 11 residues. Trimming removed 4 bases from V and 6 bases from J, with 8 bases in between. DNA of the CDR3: TGTGCCTGGAATGCGAGGGATACGCAGTATTTT. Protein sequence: CAWNARDTQYF.

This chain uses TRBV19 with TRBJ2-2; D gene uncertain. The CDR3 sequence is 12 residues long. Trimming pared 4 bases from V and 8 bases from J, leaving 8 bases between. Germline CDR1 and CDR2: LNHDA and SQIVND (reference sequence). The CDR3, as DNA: TGTGCCAGTAGTACTAATTTTGGGGAGCTGTTTTTT. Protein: CASSTNFGELFF. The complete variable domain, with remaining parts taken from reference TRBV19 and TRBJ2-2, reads DGGITQSPKYLFRKEGQNVTLSCEQNLNHDAMYWYRQDPGQGLRLIYYSQIVNDFQKGDIAEGYSVSREKKESFPLTVTSAQKNPTAFYLCASSTNFGELFFGEGSRLTVL.

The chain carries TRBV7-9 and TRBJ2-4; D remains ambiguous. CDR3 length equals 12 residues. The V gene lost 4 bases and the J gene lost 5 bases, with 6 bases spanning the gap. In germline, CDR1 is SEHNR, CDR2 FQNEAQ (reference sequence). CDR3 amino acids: CASSSLQNIQYF. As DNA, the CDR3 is TGTGCCAGCAGCTCCCTCCAAAACATTCAGTACTTC.

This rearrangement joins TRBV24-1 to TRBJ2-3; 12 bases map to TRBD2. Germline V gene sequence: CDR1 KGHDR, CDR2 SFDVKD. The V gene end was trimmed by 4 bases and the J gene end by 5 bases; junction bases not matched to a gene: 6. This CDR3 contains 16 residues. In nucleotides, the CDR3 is TGTGCCACCAGTGACGGGACTAGCGGGCGGAAAGATACGCAGTATTTT. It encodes CATSDGTSGRKDTQYF.

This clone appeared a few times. The CDR3 sequence is CATSRLAGGNYEQYF. CDR3 DNA sequence: TGTGCCACCAGCAGACTAGCGGGAGGGAACTACGAGCAGTACTTC. This chain uses TRBV15 with TRBJ2-7; 12 nucleotides match TRBD2. V was pared by 2 bases and J by 3 bases, with 2 bases of the junction left unmatched. Germline values: CDR1 LNHNV, CDR2 YYDKDF (reference sequence). The CDR3 sequence is 15 residues long.

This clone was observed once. In nucleotides, the CDR3 is TGTGCCTGGAGTGTAACTTTCGGGGGCACAGATACGCAGTATTTT. As protein: CAWSVTFGGTDTQYF. The rearrangement uses TRBV30 and TRBJ2-3, with a tentative D call TRBD2 (5 bases). The germline CDR1 and CDR2 sequences are GTSNPN and SVGIG (reference sequence). CDR3 length: 15 residues. Trimming stripped 0 bases from V and 1 base from J, with 11 bases between. The full variable domain, with the rest looked up from reference TRBV30 and TRBJ2-3, is SQTIHQWPATLVQPVGSPLSLECTVEGTSNPNLYWYRQAAGRGLQLLFYSVGIGQISSEVPQNLSASRPQDRQFILSSKKLLLSDSGFYLCAWSVTFGGTDTQYFGPGTRLTVL.

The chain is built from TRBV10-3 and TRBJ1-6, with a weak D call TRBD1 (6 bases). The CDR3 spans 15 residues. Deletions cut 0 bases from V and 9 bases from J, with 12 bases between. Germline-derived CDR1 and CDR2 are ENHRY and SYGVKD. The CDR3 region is CAISESSQGSSPLHF. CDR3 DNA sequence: TGTGCCATCAGTGAGTCGTCGCAGGGGAGTTCACCCCTCCACTTT.

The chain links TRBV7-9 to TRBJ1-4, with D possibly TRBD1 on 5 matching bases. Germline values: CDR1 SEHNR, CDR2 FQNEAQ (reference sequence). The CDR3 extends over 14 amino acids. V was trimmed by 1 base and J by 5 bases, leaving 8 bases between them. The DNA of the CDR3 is TGTGCCAGCAGCTTAGGGCAGGGAAATGAAAAACTGTTTTTT. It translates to CASSLGQGNEKLFF.

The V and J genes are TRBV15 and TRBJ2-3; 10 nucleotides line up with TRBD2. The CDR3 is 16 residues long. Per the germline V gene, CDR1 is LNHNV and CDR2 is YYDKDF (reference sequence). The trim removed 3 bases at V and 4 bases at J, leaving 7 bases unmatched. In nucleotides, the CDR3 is TGTGCCACCAGCAGTATCCTAGCGGGAGTATCAGATACGCAGTATTTT. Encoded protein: CATSSILAGVSDTQYF.

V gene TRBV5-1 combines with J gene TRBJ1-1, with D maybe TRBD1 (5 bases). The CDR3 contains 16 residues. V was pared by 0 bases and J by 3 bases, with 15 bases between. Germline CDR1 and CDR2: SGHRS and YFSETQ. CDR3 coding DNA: TGCGCCAGCAGCTTGGGTCGTCCAGGGTTGGACACTGAAGCTTTCTTT. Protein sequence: CASSLGRPGLDTEAFF.

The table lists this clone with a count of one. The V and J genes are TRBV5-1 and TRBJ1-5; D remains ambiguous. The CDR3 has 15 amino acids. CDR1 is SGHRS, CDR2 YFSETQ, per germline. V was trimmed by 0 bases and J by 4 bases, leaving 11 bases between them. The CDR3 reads CASSLEVGSNQPQHF. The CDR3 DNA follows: TGCGCCAGCAGCTTGGAGGTAGGGAGTAATCAGCCCCAGCATTTT.

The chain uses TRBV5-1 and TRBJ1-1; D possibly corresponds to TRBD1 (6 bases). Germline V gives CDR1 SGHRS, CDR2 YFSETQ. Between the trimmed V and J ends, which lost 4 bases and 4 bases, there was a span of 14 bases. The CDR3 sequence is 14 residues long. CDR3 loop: CASSLGAGSTEAFF. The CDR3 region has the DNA TGCGCCAGCAGCCTGGGGGCGGGATCCACTGAAGCTTTCTTT.